Given below is one T cell receptor (beta chain) in context. The data were obtained in a study of blood T cell repertoires in COVID-19. Study-level information: The United States, Italy and Spain provided the acute and convalescent COVID-19 samples. Sample material is recorded as cDNA or gDNA derived from T cells, B-cell-depleted T cells, or PBMCs.

This CDR3 comprises 15 residues. Trimming left V 4 bases short and J 6 bases short, with 18 bases between. Germline V CDR1 and CDR2: SGDLS, YYNGEE. As originally analysed: Amplification from reference gene primers served as the basis for estimated nucleated cell counts. The repertoire was sequenced with immunoSEQ multiplex PCR; TCRdb's copy has only in-frame clones and lacks some. V, J and clone size are those of that table, while D and trimming were read from the DNA. The profile shows approximately 71,000 clones, around 80% of them singletons. This chain joins TRBV9 and TRBJ2-3; a possible D gene is TRBD2 (7 bases). The sequence was obtained from a man between 60 and 70 years old with active or convalescent COVID-19. Input material: peripheral blood. CDR3 in DNA: TGTGCCAGCAGCCCTCTGGGCGGGGGCCCGGATACGCAGTATTTT. Protein sequence: CASSPLGGGPDTQYF.